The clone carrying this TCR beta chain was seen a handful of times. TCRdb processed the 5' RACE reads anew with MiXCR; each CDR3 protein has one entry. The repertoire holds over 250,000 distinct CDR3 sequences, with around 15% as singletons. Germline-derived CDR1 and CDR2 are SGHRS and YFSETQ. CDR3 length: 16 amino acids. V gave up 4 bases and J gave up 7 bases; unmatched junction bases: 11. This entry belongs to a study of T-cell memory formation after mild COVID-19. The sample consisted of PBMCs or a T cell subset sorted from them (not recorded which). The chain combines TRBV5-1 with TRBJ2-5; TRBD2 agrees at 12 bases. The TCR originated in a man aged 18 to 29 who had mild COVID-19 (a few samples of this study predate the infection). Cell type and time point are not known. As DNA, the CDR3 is TGCGCCAGCAGCCCGGGACTAGCGGGCGACGGGTCGACCCAGTACTTC. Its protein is CASSPGLAGDGSTQYF.